This T cell receptor beta chain comes out of a study of memory CD8 T cells in hepatitis C reinfection. Regarding time point: peak reinfection, 3 to 8 weeks after reinfection detection. No in vitro expansion preceded TCR sequencing of the sorted cells. Germline lookup yields CDR1 MNHEY and CDR2 SVGAGI. This CDR3 has 11 residues. Trimming removed 10 bases at V and 6 bases at J, with 13 bases between. Produced via immunoSEQ multiplex PCR; TCRdb's table is partial and in-frame only. This sample has fewer than 50,000 clones; 88% occur once, and the top ten carry 1% to 1.5%. This clone was seen more than once but under ten times.

V usage is TRBV6-5 and J usage is TRBJ2-7, with D perhaps TRBD2 (6 bases). Sequenced material: naive CD8+ T cells sorted from blood. This TCR was sampled from a man younger than 35 with hepatitis C virus infection. CDR3 DNA: TGTGCCACGTCTTCCGGGGGCGAGCAGTACTTC. As protein: CATSSGGEQYF.